This T cell receptor beta chain emerged from a study of blood T cells in healthy people across ages. A sample-barcoded 5' primer and a J-beta primer mix were used in a second PCR of roughly 6 to 11 cycles. One entry per CDR3 protein results from TCRdb running MiXCR on the 5' RACE reads. Counted here are about 780,000 distinct CDR3 sequences, about half occurring once; the ten biggest clones make up approximately 18%. This CDR3 region has 13 residues. CDR1 and CDR2 from the germline V gene are SQVTM and ANQGSEA. Notes on this clonotype: Compared with germline, one end of the junction differs, possibly owing to a read error.

The sequence was obtained from a man older than 75 in good health. The rearrangement links TRBV29-1 to TRBJ2-6; possible D gene TRBD1, 5 bases. The sequenced material came from blood. The DNA for the CDR3 is TGCAGCGTTGAAACCTCTGGGGCCAACGTCCCGACTTTC. Protein: CSVETSGANVPTF.